Listed below are T cell receptor beta chains from one sample, sequenced in a study of T cell changes during pregnancy in multiple sclerosis. This table comes from immunoSEQ multiplex PCR, and its TCRdb copy is limited to in-frame clones, with some not included. The table records just under 45,000 clones, 95% to 97% of them present only once. Sequenced here: peripheral blood, sampled in the second trimester of pregnancy. The receptors shown here come from a female donor with multiple sclerosis, enrolled in a pregnancy study. Both conserved end residues are part of each CDR3. The D gene is left open where the match is weak. Some rows mark clone size as missing; the rest say once, few, many or name a class of expanded clone.

len: 16
j_gene: TRBJ2-2
v_gene: TRBV11-3
d_gene: .
abundance: .
CDR3nt: TGTGCCAGCAGCTCACTGGGCGGGACGAACACCGGGGAGCTGTTTTTT
CDR3aa: CASSSLGGTNTGELFF

len: 15
j_gene: TRBJ2-7
v_gene: TRBV7-2
d_gene: TRBD1
abundance: .
CDR3nt: TGTGCCAGCAGCTGGAAACAGGGGGCAGGGGGCGAGCAGTACTTC
CDR3aa: CASSWKQGAGGEQYF

len: 13
j_gene: TRBJ1-1
v_gene: TRBV7-9
d_gene: .
abundance: once
CDR3nt: TGTGCCAGCAAGGAACAGTTGAACACTGAAGCTTTCTTT
CDR3aa: CASKEQLNTEAFF

len: 17
j_gene: TRBJ1-1
v_gene: TRBV4-3
d_gene: .
abundance: .
CDR3nt: TGCGCCAGCAGCCAAGATGGGGCAGGGACATCGAACACTGAAGCTTTCTTT
CDR3aa: CASSQDGAGTSNTEAFF

len: 14
j_gene: TRBJ2-7
v_gene: TRBV30
d_gene: .
abundance: .
CDR3nt: TGTGCCTGGAGTGTACCCTGGAAACTAGGGGAGCAGTACTTC
CDR3aa: CAWSVPWKLGEQYF

len: 16
j_gene: TRBJ2-5
v_gene: TRBV19
d_gene: TRBD2
abundance: .
CDR3nt: TGTGCCAGTAGTAGCGGACTAGCGGGGACACAAGAGACCCAGTACTTC
CDR3aa: CASSSGLAGTQETQYF

len: 13
j_gene: TRBJ1-2
v_gene: TRBV4-3
d_gene: .
abundance: .
CDR3nt: TGCGCCAGCAGCCAAGACAATAACTATGGCTACACCTTC
CDR3aa: CASSQDNNYGYTF

len: 13
j_gene: TRBJ2-1
v_gene: TRBV29-1
d_gene: .
abundance: .
CDR3nt: TGCAGCGTTGAAAGACAAGACGCAACTGAGCAGTTCTTC
CDR3aa: CSVERQDATEQFF

len: 16
j_gene: TRBJ1-2
v_gene: TRBV6-5
d_gene: TRBD1
abundance: .
CDR3nt: TGTGCCAGCAGTTACTCAGTCGCAGGGGGCAACTATGGCTACACCTTC
CDR3aa: CASSYSVAGGNYGYTF

len: 14
j_gene: TRBJ2-7
v_gene: TRBV7-6
d_gene: TRBD2
abundance: .
CDR3nt: TGTGCCAGCAGCCTCCTAGCGGGCCCCTACGAGCAGTACTTC
CDR3aa: CASSLLAGPYEQYF

len: 15
j_gene: TRBJ2-5
v_gene: TRBV28
d_gene: TRBD1
abundance: .
CDR3nt: TGTGCCAGCACCCCCGGACAGGGAAGGCAAGAGACCCAGTACTTC
CDR3aa: CASTPGQGRQETQYF

len: 14
j_gene: TRBJ1-1
v_gene: TRBV7-2
d_gene: .
abundance: .
CDR3nt: TGTGCCAGCAGCGTCTTCCGACAGGCCACTGAAGCTTTCTTT
CDR3aa: CASSVFRQATEAFF

len: 20
j_gene: TRBJ2-1
v_gene: TRBV5-4
d_gene: TRBD2
abundance: .
CDR3nt: TGTGCCAGCAGCTTGGCTGGGACTAGCGGGGGGTTCTTCTACTACAATGAGCAGTTCTTC
CDR3aa: CASSLAGTSGGFFYYNEQFF

len: 12
j_gene: TRBJ1-1
v_gene: TRBV2
d_gene: .
abundance: .
CDR3nt: TGTGCCAGCAAACAGACCAACACTGAAGCTTTCTTT
CDR3aa: CASKQTNTEAFF

len: 13
j_gene: TRBJ1-2
v_gene: TRBV5-4
d_gene: .
abundance: .
CDR3nt: TGTGCCAGCAGCTTGTTTGGGGCTGTAGGCTACACCTTC
CDR3aa: CASSLFGAVGYTF

len: 13
j_gene: TRBJ1-1
v_gene: TRBV19
d_gene: .
abundance: .
CDR3nt: TGTGCCAGTACTCAGGTGTTGAACACTGAAGCTTTCTTT
CDR3aa: CASTQVLNTEAFF

len: 15
j_gene: TRBJ2-3
v_gene: TRBV6-5
d_gene: TRBD1
abundance: .
CDR3nt: TGTGCCAGCAGATCCTTGGGACAGGGCACAGATACGCAGTATTTT
CDR3aa: CASRSLGQGTDTQYF

len: 16
j_gene: TRBJ1-1
v_gene: TRBV7-3
d_gene: .
abundance: .
CDR3nt: TGTGCCAGCAGCTTAAGGTGGTTTCAGTTCCACACTGAAGCTTTCTTT
CDR3aa: CASSLRWFQFHTEAFF

len: 17
j_gene: TRBJ1-1
v_gene: TRBV11-2
d_gene: .
abundance: .
CDR3nt: TGTGCCAGCAGCTTAGCTGTTTGGGGGGGACGTCGGACTGAAGCTTTCTTT
CDR3aa: CASSLAVWGGRRTEAFF

len: 17
j_gene: TRBJ2-1
v_gene: TRBV28
d_gene: .
abundance: .
CDR3nt: TGTGCCAGCAGTTCCCCCCCGTCCAGATACTCCTACAATGAGCAGTTCTTC
CDR3aa: CASSSPPSRYSYNEQFF

len: 14
j_gene: TRBJ1-2
v_gene: TRBV7-6
d_gene: TRBD1
abundance: few
CDR3nt: TGTGCCAGCAGCCGAGGGACAGGGGAAGATGGCTACACCTTC
CDR3aa: CASSRGTGEDGYTF

len: 12
j_gene: TRBJ1-1
v_gene: TRBV6-6
d_gene: TRBD1
abundance: .
CDR3nt: TGTGCCAGTTATCAGGGGGCGTCTGAAGCTTTCTTT
CDR3aa: CASYQGASEAFF

len: 16
j_gene: TRBJ2-2
v_gene: TRBV19
d_gene: .
abundance: .
CDR3nt: TGTGCCAGTCTGCGACGGGGGAACCAAACTCCCAGGGAGCTGTTTTTT
CDR3aa: CASLRRGNQTPRELFF